The next 3 T cell receptor beta chains were all read from a single sample in a study of vaccination effects on CD4 cells after COVID-19. On approximately day 9 of culture, CD4+ T cells were separated out. Participants were given two doses of BNT162b2 or mRNA-1273 vaccine. These receptors lack a known antigen. Sequenced by immunoSEQ multiplex PCR; TCRdb stores in-frame clones only, minus some. The data show approximately 47,000 clones, roughly three quarters seen once. The sequencing used CD4+ T cells from PBMCs cultured without peptide, collected after COVID-19 vaccination. The receptors were gathered from a human donor who received a COVID-19 vaccine.

The J gene is TRBJ1-4, the V gene TRBV6-5; maybe TRBD1 (6 bases). CDR3 length equals 15 residues. Trimming removed 10 bases from V and 0 bases from J, with 15 bases in between. CDR1 and CDR2 from the germline V gene are MNHEY and SVGAGI. The CDR3 protein is CATKDSLATNEKLFF. CDR3 nucleotide sequence: TGTGCCACAAAGGACAGTTTAGCAACTAATGAAAAACTGTTTTTT.

The chain is built from TRBV4-2 and TRBJ2-5, with TRBD1 matching 10 bases. Germline values: CDR1 LGHNA, CDR2 YNFKEQ. J lost 4 bases, V lost 0 bases, and 8 bases had no gene match. The CDR3 runs 17 residues. CDR3 sequence: CASSQDRGTGDRETQYF. The CDR3, as DNA: TGTGCCAGCAGCCAAGATCGCGGGACAGGGGACCGAGAGACCCAGTACTTC.

The V call is TRBV5-1, the J call TRBJ2-7, with D possibly being TRBD1 or TRBD2 (5 bases each). Germline V gene data show CDR1 as SGHRS and CDR2 as YFSETQ. The CDR3 extends over 15 amino acids. V lost 4 bases and J lost 3, with 17 bases in between. CDR3 DNA: TGCGCCAGCAGCCCGGGGCGGATGTATCTCTACGAGCAGTACTTC. This encodes CASSPGRMYLYEQYF.